What follows are 22 T cell receptor beta chains derived from one specimen sequenced in a study of T cell changes during pregnancy in multiple sclerosis. The method was immunoSEQ multiplex PCR; TCRdb's version includes in-frame clones alone and lacks a portion of them. Of roughly 87,000 clones listed, 90% to 95% are singletons. The sequences come from PBMCs, collected in the first trimester of pregnancy. These receptors all stem from a female donor in good health, serving as a control in a pregnancy study. Some clones in this sample may be carry-over from other donors' samples.

This chain connects TRBV27 to TRBJ2-6, with a possible D match to TRBD1 (5 bases). This CDR3 contains 13 residues. Between the trimmed V and J ends, which lost 5 bases and 6 bases, there was a span of 8 bases. The V gene's germline CDR1 is MNHEY and CDR2 SMNVEV (reference sequence). The CDR3 DNA sequence: TGTGCCAGCAGTCTCGGACAGGCCAACGTCCTGACTTTC. This sequence encodes CASSLGQANVLTF.

The V and J genes are TRBV29-1 and TRBJ2-1; TRBD2 agrees at 13 bases. Germline CDR1 and CDR2: SQVTM and ANQGSEA. The length of the CDR3 is 13 residues. The V gene end was trimmed by 3 bases and the J gene end by 13 bases; junction bases not matched to a gene: 6. Here the CDR3 DNA reads TGCAGCGTTGAGGGACTAGCGGGAAGGGATCAGTTCTTC. It encodes CSVEGLAGRDQFF.

V is TRBV9 and J is TRBJ2-5, with a tentative D call TRBD2 (5 bases). The CDR3 is 14 amino acids. Trimming pared 1 base from V and 1 base from J, leaving 8 bases between. CDR1 is SGDLS and CDR2 is YYNGEE in the germline V gene. The CDR3 protein is CASSVTAVQETQYF. CDR3 DNA sequence: TGTGCCAGCAGCGTAACAGCGGTCCAAGAGACCCAGTACTTC.

The table lists this clone with a count of one. V and J are TRBV5-4 and TRBJ1-2; TRBD1 might be the D (5 bases). The CDR3 sequence is 14 residues long. Germline lookup yields CDR1 SGHNT and CDR2 YYREEE (reference sequence). V dropped 2 bases and J dropped 2 bases, with 10 bases sitting between them. CDR3 sequence (DNA): TGTGCCAGCAGCTTCAAGGGGTTAAACTATGGCTACACCTTC. Translating gives CASSFKGLNYGYTF.

This chain links TRBV5-1 with TRBJ2-1; a weak D match, TRBD2 (5 bases). The CDR3 totals 13 residues. V was trimmed by 2 bases and J by 6 bases, leaving 9 bases between them. CDR1 SGHRS and CDR2 YFSETQ come from the germline V gene. The CDR3 loop is CASSFPRGNEQFF. In nucleotides, the CDR3 is TGCGCCAGCAGCTTCCCCCGGGGCAATGAGCAGTTCTTC.

The chain uses TRBV2 and TRBJ1-6; a possible D gene is TRBD1 (6 bases). In germline, CDR1 is SNHLY, CDR2 FYNNEI. There are 17 residues in the CDR3. V gave up 0 bases and J gave up 8 bases, with 17 bases separating them. Written as DNA, the CDR3 is TGTGCCAGCAGTGAAGCCCTCACGGCCTACAGGGATTCACCCCTCCACTTT. This encodes CASSEALTAYRDSPLHF.

The gene calls are TRBV7-2 and TRBJ1-5; 8 bases are shared with TRBD1. The germline CDR1 and CDR2 sequences are SGHTA and FQGNSA. The CDR3 is 18 amino acids. V gave up 2 bases and J gave up 4 bases; unmatched junction bases: 13. This CDR3 is CASSLTSGTGALNQPQHF. For the CDR3, the DNA is TGTGCCAGCAGCTTAACTTCTGGGACAGGAGCTTTAAATCAGCCCCAGCATTTT. The whole variable domain, filled in from reference TRBV7-2 and TRBJ1-5, reads GAGVSQSPSNKVTEKGKDVELRCDPISGHTALYWYRQSLGQGLEFLIYFQGNSAPDKSGLPSDRFSAERTGGSVSTLTIQRTQQEDSAVYLCASSLTSGTGALNQPQHFGDGTRLSIL.

The chain combines TRBV28 with TRBJ2-2, with TRBD1 identical over 10 bases. There are 15 residues in the CDR3. Germline V CDR1 and CDR2: MDHEN, SYDVKM. V lost 7 bases, J lost 7 bases, and 9 bases stayed unmatched. CDR3 DNA: TGTGCCAGCACCCTCCCGGGACAGGGGTACGGGGAGCTGTTTTTT. It codes for CASTLPGQGYGELFF.

This sequence joins TRBV28 and TRBJ1-2, with D maybe TRBD1 (5 bases). This CDR3 has 15 amino acids. Trimming took off 4 bases at V and 8 bases at J, with 20 bases between the two ends. Looked up from germline, CDR1 is MDHEN and CDR2 is SYDVKM. CDR3 nucleotide sequence: TGTGCCAGCAGTTGGGCGGGGACCGATTCGGGGGGCTACACCTTC. Its protein product is CASSWAGTDSGGYTF.

The chain combines TRBV27 with TRBJ2-7; 11 bases are a match to TRBD2. CDR1 and CDR2 (germline): MNHEY, SMNVEV (reference sequence). This CDR3 comprises 16 residues. The J segment lost 3 bases and the V segment lost 4 bases, leaving 8 bases of the junction unmatched. CDR3 DNA sequence: TGTGCCAGCAGTTCAACTAGCGGGAGATGGGACTACGAGCAGTACTTC. Its translation: CASSSTSGRWDYEQYF.

This clone was observed once. The chain combines TRBV13 with TRBJ1-1; 8 bases are a match to TRBD1. This CDR3 comprises 15 residues. Germline CDR1 reads PRHDT; CDR2 reads FYEKMQ (reference sequence). The V segment lost 6 bases and the J segment 1 base; nucleotides outside the gene matches: 7. CDR3 in amino acids: CASRRTGTGNTEAFF. CDR3 nucleotides: TGTGCCAGCAGGCGAACCGGGACAGGGAACACTGAAGCTTTCTTT.

The rearrangement uses TRBV18 and TRBJ2-7; a weak D match, TRBD2 (6 bases). Trimming left V 3 bases short and J 1 base short, with 10 bases between. The CDR3 is 14 residues long. Germline V CDR1 and CDR2: KGHSH, LQKENI. CDR3 in amino acids: CASSPPGLSYEQYF. The CDR3 region has the DNA TGTGCCAGCTCACCGCCGGGACTTTCCTACGAGCAGTACTTC.

V is TRBV5-1 and J is TRBJ2-3; TRBD2 matches 12 bases. The CDR3 has 16 amino acids. V lost 7 bases to trimming and J lost 0 bases; unmatched junction nucleotides: 6. Germline CDR1 SGHRS, CDR2 YFSETQ. The CDR3 sequence is CASCDLAGGSTDTQYF. The CDR3 nucleotides read TGCGCCAGCTGCGATCTAGCGGGGGGGAGCACAGATACGCAGTATTTT.

This chain uses TRBV10-3 with TRBJ1-3, with unresolved D. Germline CDR1 reads ENHRY; CDR2 reads SYGVKD. There are 15 residues in the CDR3. Trimming left V 6 bases short and J 0 bases short, with 12 bases between. This chain's CDR3 is CAIRPTETSGNTIYF. CDR3 DNA sequence: TGTGCCATCAGACCCACAGAGACCTCTGGAAACACCATATATTTT.

Only a few counts were recorded for this clone. V usage is TRBV5-4 and J usage is TRBJ2-7; tentative D call: TRBD1 (6 bases). The CDR3 totals 16 residues. Germline V gene lookup returns CDR1 SGHNT and CDR2 YYREEE (reference sequence). The germline V and J ends were trimmed by 4 bases and 0 bases, with 17 bases remaining between them. The CDR3 loop reads CASSPQGGASSYEQYF. The CDR3 DNA sequence: TGTGCCAGCAGCCCCCAAGGGGGTGCCAGCTCCTACGAGCAGTACTTC.

CDR3 in amino acids: CASRFPGTSGGSIQYF. The CDR3, as DNA: TGTGCCAGCAGGTTCCCCGGGACTAGCGGGGGGAGCATTCAGTACTTC. This chain connects TRBV5-8 to TRBJ2-4; 15 nucleotides line up with TRBD2. V was pared by 5 bases and J by 9 bases, with 9 bases of the junction left unmatched. This CDR3 comprises 16 residues. Germline V lookup: CDR1 SGHTS, CDR2 YDEGEE.

The rearrangement uses TRBV9 and TRBJ2-5, with TRBD1 matching over 10 bases. The germline gives CDR1 SGDLS, CDR2 YYNGEE. CDR3 size: 14 residues. V trimming: 0 bases; J trimming: 6 bases; junction bases outside the gene matches: 2. The CDR3 region has the DNA TGTGCCAGCAGCGTAGGGGGACAGGGGAAGACCCAGTACTTC. Translating gives CASSVGGQGKTQYF.

The chain carries TRBV13 and TRBJ2-4, with TRBD2 matching over 7 bases. V gave up 5 bases and J gave up 2 bases; unmatched junction bases: 3. The CDR3 spans 14 residues. Germline V lookup: CDR1 PRHDT, CDR2 FYEKMQ (reference sequence). As DNA, the CDR3 is TGTGCCAGCAGCAGGGGACTATCCAAAAACATTCAGTACTTC. Its protein is CASSRGLSKNIQYF.

This sequence joins TRBV5-1 and TRBJ2-3; 8 bases align to TRBD1. This CDR3 spans 17 amino acids. Germline V gene sequence: CDR1 SGHRS, CDR2 YFSETQ. V lost 3 bases, J lost 1 base, and 10 bases stayed unmatched. CDR3: CASSSSGTGVRTDTQYF. In DNA form, the CDR3 reads TGCGCCAGCAGCTCGTCCGGGACAGGCGTCCGCACAGATACGCAGTATTTT.

This clone was recorded once. The chain carries TRBV11-1 and TRBJ2-7, with 8 bases aligning to TRBD1. The CDR3 has 14 amino acids. The germline gives CDR1 SGHAT, CDR2 FQDESV (reference sequence). The ends lost 1 base at V and 4 bases at J; junction bases unmatched: 3. The CDR3, as DNA: TGTGCCAGCAGCTTAGGGACAGGGTCTTACGAGCAGTACTTC. Translating it yields CASSLGTGSYEQYF.

This chain connects TRBV28 to TRBJ1-1; 7 positions agree with TRBD1. From germline, CDR1 is MDHEN and CDR2 SYDVKM. The length of the CDR3 is 15 residues. Losses at the gene ends were 6 bases for V and 0 bases for J; bases not matched to a gene: 7. The CDR3 reads CASSTRQGVNTEAFF. CDR3 nucleotide sequence: TGTGCCAGCAGCACCAGACAGGGAGTGAACACTGAAGCTTTCTTT.

The chain links TRBV7-8 to TRBJ1-1; D gene uncertain. Germline CDR1 is SGHVS and CDR2 is FQNEAQ. Trimming pared 5 bases from V and 6 bases from J, leaving 16 bases between. The CDR3 covers 14 residues. The CDR3, as DNA: TGTGCCAGCAGCGCAAAACAGTATCCGCCTGAAGCTTTCTTT. This codes for CASSAKQYPPEAFF.